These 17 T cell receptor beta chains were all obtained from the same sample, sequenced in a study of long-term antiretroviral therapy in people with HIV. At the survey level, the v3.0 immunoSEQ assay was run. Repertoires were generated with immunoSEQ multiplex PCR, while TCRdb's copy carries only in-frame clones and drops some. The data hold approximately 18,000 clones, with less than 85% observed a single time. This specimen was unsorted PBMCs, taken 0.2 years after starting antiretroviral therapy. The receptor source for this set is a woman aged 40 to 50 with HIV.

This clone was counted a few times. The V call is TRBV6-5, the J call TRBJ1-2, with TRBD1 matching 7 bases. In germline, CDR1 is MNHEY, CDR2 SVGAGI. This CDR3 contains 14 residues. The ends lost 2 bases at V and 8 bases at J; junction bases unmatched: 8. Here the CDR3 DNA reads TGTGCCAGCAGTTACACTACAGGGGTTCTCGGCTACACCTTC. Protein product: CASSYTTGVLGYTF.

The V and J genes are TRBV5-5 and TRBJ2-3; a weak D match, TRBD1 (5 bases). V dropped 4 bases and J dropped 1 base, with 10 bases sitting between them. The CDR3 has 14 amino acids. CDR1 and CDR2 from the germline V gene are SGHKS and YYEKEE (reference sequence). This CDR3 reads CASSRDSRTDTQYF. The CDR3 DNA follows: TGTGCCAGCAGCAGAGACAGTCGCACAGATACGCAGTATTTT.

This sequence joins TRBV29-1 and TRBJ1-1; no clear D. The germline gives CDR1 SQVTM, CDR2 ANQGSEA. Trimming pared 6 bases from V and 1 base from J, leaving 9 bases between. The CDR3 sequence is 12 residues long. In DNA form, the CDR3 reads TGCAGCGTCCCCGGGAGGAACACTGAAGCTTTCTTT. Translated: CSVPGRNTEAFF.

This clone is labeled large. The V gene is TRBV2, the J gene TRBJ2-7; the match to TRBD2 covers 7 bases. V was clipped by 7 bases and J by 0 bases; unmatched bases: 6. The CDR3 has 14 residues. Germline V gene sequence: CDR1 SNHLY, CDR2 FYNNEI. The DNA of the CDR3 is TGTGCCAGCATTGGGCGGGGGAGCTCCTACGAGCAGTACTTC. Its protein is CASIGRGSSYEQYF.

The CDR3: CASSPELAGDLYEQYF. The CDR3 nucleotides read TGTGCCAGCAGCCCAGAACTAGCGGGGGACCTTTACGAGCAGTACTTC. The rearrangement uses TRBV7-8 and TRBJ2-7; 11 bases are shared with TRBD2. The V gene end was trimmed by 5 bases and the J gene end by 4 bases; junction bases not matched to a gene: 10. The CDR3 is 16 amino acids. The germline gives CDR1 SGHVS, CDR2 FQNEAQ.

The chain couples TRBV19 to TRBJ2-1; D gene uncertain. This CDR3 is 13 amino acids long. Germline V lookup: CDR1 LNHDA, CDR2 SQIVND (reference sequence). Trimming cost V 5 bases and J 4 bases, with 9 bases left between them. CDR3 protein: CASSVNPYNEQFF. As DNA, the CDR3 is TGTGCCAGTAGTGTCAATCCTTACAATGAGCAGTTCTTC.

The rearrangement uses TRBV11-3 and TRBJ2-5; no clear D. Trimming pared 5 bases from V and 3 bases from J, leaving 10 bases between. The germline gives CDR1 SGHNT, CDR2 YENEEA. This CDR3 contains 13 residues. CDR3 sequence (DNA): TGTGCCAGCAGCGGTAGGTGGGAAGAGACCCAGTACTTC. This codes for CASSGRWEETQYF. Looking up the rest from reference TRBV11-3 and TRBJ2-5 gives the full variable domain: EAGVVQSPRYKIIEKKQPVAFWCNPISGHNTLYWYLQNLGQGPELLIRYENEEAVDDSQLPKDRFSAERLKGVDSTLKIQPAELGDSAVYLCASSGRWEETQYFGPGTRLLVL.

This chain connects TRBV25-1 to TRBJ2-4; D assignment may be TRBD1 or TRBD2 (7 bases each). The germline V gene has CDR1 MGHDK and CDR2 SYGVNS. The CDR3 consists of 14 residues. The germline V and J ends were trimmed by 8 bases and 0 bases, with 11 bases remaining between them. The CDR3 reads CASQGGGAKNIQYF. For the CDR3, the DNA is TGTGCCAGCCAGGGGGGGGGAGCCAAAAACATTCAGTACTTC.

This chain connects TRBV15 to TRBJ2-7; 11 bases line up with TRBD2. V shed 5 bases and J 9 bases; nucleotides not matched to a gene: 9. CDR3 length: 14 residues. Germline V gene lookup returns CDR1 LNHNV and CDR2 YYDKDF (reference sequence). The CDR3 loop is CATSGTSGSLGQYF. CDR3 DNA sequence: TGTGCCACCAGCGGCACTAGCGGGAGTTTAGGGCAGTACTTC.

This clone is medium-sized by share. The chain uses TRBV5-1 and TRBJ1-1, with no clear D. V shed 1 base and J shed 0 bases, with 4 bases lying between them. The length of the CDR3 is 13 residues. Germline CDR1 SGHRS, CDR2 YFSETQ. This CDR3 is CASSLTVNTEAFF. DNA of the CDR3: TGCGCCAGCAGCTTGACCGTGAACACTGAAGCTTTCTTT. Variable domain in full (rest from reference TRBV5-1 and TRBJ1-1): KAGVTQTPRYLIKTRGQQVTLSCSPISGHRSVSWYQQTPGQGLQFLFEYFSETQRNKGNFPGRFSGRQFSNSRSEMNVSTLELGDSALYLCASSLTVNTEAFFGQGTRLTVV.

The CDR3 is CASSPRVRETQYF. The CDR3 DNA reads as TGTGCCAGCAGCCCACGAGTGCGAGAGACCCAGTACTTC. V is TRBV7-8 and J is TRBJ2-5; no clear D. The CDR3 runs 13 residues. Germline V gene data show CDR1 as SGHVS and CDR2 as FQNEAQ. V was cut by 5 bases and J by 4 bases, with 11 bases left in between.

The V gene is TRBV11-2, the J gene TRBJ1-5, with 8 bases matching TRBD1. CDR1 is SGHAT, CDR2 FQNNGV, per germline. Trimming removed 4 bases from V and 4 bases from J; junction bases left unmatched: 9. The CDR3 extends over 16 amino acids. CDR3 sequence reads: CASSSQGGGLNQPQHF. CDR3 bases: TGTGCCAGCAGCTCACAGGGGGGCGGTCTGAATCAGCCCCAGCATTTT.

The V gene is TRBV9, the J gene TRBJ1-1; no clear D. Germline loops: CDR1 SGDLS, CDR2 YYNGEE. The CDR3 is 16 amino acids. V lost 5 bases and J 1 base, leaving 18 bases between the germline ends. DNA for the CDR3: TGTGCCAGCAGTCCGCGGGCCGCGGAGTCGAACACTGAAGCTTTCTTT. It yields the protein CASSPRAAESNTEAFF.

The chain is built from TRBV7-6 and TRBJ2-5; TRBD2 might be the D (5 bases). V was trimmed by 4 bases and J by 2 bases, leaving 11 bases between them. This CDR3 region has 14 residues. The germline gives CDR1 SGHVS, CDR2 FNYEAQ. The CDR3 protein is CASSSPGEQETQYF. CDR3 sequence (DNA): TGTGCCAGCAGCTCGCCCGGGGAGCAAGAGACCCAGTACTTC.

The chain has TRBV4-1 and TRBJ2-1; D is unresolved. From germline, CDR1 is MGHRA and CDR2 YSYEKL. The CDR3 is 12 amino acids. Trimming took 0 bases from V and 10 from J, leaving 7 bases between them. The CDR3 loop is CASSQEAAEQFF. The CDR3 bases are TGCGCCAGCAGCCAAGAGGCGGCAGAGCAGTTCTTC.

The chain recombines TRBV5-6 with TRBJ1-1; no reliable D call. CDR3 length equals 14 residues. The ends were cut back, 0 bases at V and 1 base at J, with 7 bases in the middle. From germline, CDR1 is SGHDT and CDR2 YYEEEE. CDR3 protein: CASSLVQRNTEAFF. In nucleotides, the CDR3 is TGTGCCAGCAGCTTGGTGCAGCGGAACACTGAAGCTTTCTTT.

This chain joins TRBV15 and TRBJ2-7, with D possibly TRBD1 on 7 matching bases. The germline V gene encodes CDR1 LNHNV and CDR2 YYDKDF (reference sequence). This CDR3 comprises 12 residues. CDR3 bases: TGTGCCACCAGCAGAGCTGGAGGGGGCCACCAGGTC. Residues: CATSRAGGGHQV.